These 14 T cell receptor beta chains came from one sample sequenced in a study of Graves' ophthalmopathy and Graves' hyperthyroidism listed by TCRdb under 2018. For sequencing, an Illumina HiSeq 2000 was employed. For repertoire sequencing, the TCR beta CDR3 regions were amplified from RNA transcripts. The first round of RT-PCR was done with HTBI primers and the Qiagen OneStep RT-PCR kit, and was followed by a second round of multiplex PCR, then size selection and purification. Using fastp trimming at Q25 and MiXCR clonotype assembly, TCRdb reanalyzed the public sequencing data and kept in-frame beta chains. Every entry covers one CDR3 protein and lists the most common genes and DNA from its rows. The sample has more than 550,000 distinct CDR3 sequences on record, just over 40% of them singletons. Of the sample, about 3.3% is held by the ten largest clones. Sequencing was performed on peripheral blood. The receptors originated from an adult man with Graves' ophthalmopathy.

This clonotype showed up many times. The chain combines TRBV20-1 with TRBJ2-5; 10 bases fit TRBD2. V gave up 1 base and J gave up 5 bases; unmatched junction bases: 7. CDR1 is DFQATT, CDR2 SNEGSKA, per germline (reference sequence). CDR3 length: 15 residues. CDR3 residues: CSARGLAGDSETQYF. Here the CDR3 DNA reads TGCAGTGCTAGAGGGCTAGCGGGAGATAGCGAGACCCAGTACTTC.

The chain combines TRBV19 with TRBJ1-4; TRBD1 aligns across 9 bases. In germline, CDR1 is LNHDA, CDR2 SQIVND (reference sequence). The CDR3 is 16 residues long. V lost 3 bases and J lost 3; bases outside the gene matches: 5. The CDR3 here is CASSMGGQGSNEKLFF. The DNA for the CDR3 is TGTGCCAGTAGTATGGGCGGACAGGGGTCTAATGAAAAACTGTTTTTT.

The DNA of the CDR3 is TGCAGCGTTGACCCCAGGGTGAGCACAGATACGCAGTATTTT. It encodes CSVDPRVSTDTQYF. The chain joins TRBV29-1 to TRBJ2-3; D is perhaps TRBD1 (5 bases). V dropped 3 bases and J dropped 0 bases, with 10 bases sitting between them. This CDR3 is built from 14 residues. Per germline, CDR1 SQVTM and CDR2 ANQGSEA.

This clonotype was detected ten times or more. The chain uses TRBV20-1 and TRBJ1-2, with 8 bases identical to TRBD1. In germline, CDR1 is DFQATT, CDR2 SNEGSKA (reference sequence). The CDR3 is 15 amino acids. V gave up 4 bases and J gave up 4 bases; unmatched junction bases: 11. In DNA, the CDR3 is TGCAGTGCTACCACTACAGACAGGGGTATCTATGGCTACACCTTC. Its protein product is CSATTTDRGIYGYTF.

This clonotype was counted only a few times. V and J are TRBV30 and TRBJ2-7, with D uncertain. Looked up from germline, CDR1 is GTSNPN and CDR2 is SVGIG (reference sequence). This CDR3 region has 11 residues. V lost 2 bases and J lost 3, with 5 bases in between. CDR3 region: CAWSLGYEQYF. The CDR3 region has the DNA TGTGCCTGGAGTCTAGGCTACGAGCAGTACTTC.

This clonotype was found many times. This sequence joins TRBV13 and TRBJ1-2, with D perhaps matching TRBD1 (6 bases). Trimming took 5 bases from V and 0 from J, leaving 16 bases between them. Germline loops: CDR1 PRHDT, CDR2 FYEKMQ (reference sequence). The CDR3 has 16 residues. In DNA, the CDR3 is TGTGCCAGCAGCACCTTGTCCAGGGGCTCTAACTATGGCTACACCTTC. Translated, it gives CASSTLSRGSNYGYTF.

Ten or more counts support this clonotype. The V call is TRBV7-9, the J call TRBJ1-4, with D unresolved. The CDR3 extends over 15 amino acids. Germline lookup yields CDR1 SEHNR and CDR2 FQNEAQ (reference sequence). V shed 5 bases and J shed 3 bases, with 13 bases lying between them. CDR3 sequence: CASSIVLSANEKLFF. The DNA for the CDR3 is TGTGCCAGCAGCATCGTTTTGTCGGCTAATGAAAAACTGTTTTTT.

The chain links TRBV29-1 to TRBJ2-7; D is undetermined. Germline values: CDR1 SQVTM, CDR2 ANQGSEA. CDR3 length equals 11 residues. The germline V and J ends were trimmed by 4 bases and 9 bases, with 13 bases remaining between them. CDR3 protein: CSVARAGGQYF. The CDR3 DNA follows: TGCAGCGTTGCTAGGGCAGGTGGGCAGTACTTC.

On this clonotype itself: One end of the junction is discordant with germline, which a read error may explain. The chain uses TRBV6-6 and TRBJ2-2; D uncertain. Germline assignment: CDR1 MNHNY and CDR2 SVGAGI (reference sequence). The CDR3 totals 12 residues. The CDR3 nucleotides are TGTGCCATCAGTGACCCGTTGCGGGAGCTGTTTTTT. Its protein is CAISDPLRELFF.

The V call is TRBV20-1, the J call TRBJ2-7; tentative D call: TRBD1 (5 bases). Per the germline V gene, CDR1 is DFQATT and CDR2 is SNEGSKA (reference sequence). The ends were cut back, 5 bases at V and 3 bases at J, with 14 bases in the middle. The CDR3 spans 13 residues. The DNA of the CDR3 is TGCAGTGCTGCCCCAAGGGGATACTACGAGCAGTACTTC. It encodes CSAAPRGYYEQYF.

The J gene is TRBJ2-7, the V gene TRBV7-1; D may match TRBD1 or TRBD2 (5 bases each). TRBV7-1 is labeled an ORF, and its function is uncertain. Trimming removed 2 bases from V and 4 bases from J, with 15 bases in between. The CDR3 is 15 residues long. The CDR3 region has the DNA TGTGCCAGCAGCTCATCTAACGGGGCCAAATACGAGCAGTACTTC. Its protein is CASSSSNGAKYEQYF.

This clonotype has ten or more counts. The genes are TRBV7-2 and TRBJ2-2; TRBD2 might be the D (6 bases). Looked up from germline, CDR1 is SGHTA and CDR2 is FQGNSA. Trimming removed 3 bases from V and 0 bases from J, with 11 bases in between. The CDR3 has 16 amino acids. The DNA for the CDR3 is TGTGCCAGCAGCTTCCAACTAGCATCGAACACCGGGGAGCTGTTTTTT. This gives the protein CASSFQLASNTGELFF.

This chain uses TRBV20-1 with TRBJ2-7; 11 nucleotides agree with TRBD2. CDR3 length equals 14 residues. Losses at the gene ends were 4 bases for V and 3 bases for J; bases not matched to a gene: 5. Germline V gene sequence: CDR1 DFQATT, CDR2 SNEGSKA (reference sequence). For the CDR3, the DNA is TGCAGTGCTAAGACTAGCGGGGAACGCTACGAGCAGTACTTC. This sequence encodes CSAKTSGERYEQYF.

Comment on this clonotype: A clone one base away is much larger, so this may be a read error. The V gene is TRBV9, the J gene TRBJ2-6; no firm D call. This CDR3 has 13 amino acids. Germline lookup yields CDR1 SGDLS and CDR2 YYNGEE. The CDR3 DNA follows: TGTGTCAGCAGTTTCCCTGGGGCCAACGTCCTGACTTTC. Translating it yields CVSSFPGANVLTF.